These 11 T cell receptor beta chains originate from one sample sequenced in a study of tumor-infiltrating lymphocytes in primary liver carcinoma. Co-extraction of RNA and DNA was performed on about 19-33 mg of unsorted bulk tissue. Total RNA (around 0.45 ug) served as template for TCR beta cDNA synthesis primed by a constant-region primer. Slightly modified ARM-PCR with three nested multiplex PCR rounds yielded TCR beta libraries. TRBV1-TRBV30 forward and Cbeta reverse primers drove the first two roughly 10-cycle rounds. One entry per CDR3 protein results from TCRdb running MiXCR on the multiplex PCR reads. Of some 95,000 distinct CDR3 sequences listed, about 70% were seen once; the top ten hold approximately 30%. The sample was tumor-adjacent normal liver tissue. The receptors stem from a man aged 40-49 years with primary liver carcinoma and hepatitis B virus infection.

V and J are TRBV11-1 and TRBJ2-5; the D gene is possibly TRBD2 (5 bases). Deletions cut 7 bases from V and 1 base from J, with 28 bases between. Germline V CDR1 and CDR2: SGHAT, FQDESV (reference sequence). The CDR3 contains 19 residues. The chain's CDR3 is CASNPLPEVRKNFQETQYF. CDR3 in DNA: TGTGCCAGCAACCCGCTCCCGGAGGTCAGGAAGAACTTCCAAGAGACCCAGTACTTC.

Regarding this clonotype: No conserved phenylalanine or tryptophan is present at the end of the CDR3, so a read error is the likely explanation. The chain couples TRBV6-5 to TRBJ2-2; the D is unclear. This CDR3 is 14 amino acids long. Germline loops: CDR1 MNHEY, CDR2 SVGAGI. CDR3 in amino acids: CAISLTPNTGELFY. The CDR3 nucleotides are TGTGCCATCAGTTTGACACCGAACACCGGGGAGCTGTTTTAT.

On this clonotype itself: An end of the junction does not agree with germline; a read error may underlie this. This sequence joins TRBV25-1 and TRBJ2-7, with D hard to call. Germline V gives CDR1 MGHDK, CDR2 SYGVNS. The CDR3 is 14 residues long. In nucleotides, the CDR3 is TGTGCCAGCAATGAATGGCAGCTCGTCTACGAGCAGTACTTC. Its translation: CASNEWQLVYEQYF.

The chain employs TRBV29-1 and TRBJ2-2; D is unresolved. The V end lost 2 bases, the J end lost 2 bases, and 12 bases lay between the germline ends. The germline V gene has CDR1 SQVTM and CDR2 ANQGSEA. The CDR3 sequence is 15 residues long. The CDR3 spells CSVELVIRNTGELFF. The CDR3, as DNA: TGCAGCGTTGAACTAGTGATAAGAAACACCGGGGAGCTGTTTTTT.

V gene TRBV28 combines with J gene TRBJ2-4; D call uncertain. Deletions cut 7 bases from V and 1 base from J, with 11 bases between. This CDR3 spans 14 amino acids. Per the germline V gene, CDR1 is MDHEN and CDR2 is SYDVKM. The CDR3 region has the DNA TGTGCCAGCACCACCCCGGAGGCCAAAAACATTCAGTACTTC. It codes for CASTTPEAKNIQYF.

This sequence joins TRBV19 and TRBJ2-3; 13 nucleotides line up with TRBD2. V dropped 4 bases and J dropped 4; count of bases not matched to a gene: 8. The CDR3 totals 17 residues. The germline V gene encodes CDR1 LNHDA and CDR2 SQIVND (reference sequence). This CDR3 is CASSTRLAGGVADTQYF. CDR3 nucleotide sequence: TGTGCCAGTAGTACCCGACTAGCGGGAGGAGTTGCAGATACGCAGTATTTT.

At least ten counts were recorded for this clonotype. This chain uses TRBV6-1 with TRBJ2-2; 8 positions match TRBD2. V gave up 7 bases and J gave up 6 bases; unmatched junction bases: 10. CDR1 and CDR2 from the germline V gene are MNHNS and SASEGT. The CDR3 is 15 amino acids. The CDR3 protein is CASNSHQRESGELFF. The CDR3, as DNA: TGTGCCAGCAATTCCCACCAGCGGGAGTCCGGGGAGCTGTTTTTT.

Points on this clonotype: The CDR3 ends on some other residue instead of the conserved phenylalanine or tryptophan, so this is likely a read error. The V gene is TRBV14, the J gene TRBJ2-7; D not certain. V shed 0 bases and J shed 3 bases, with 12 bases lying between them. CDR3 length: 15 residues. The germline V gene has CDR1 SGHDN and CDR2 FVKESK. The CDR3 DNA reads as TGTGCCAGCAGCCAAGATACGAACAGATACTACGAGCAGTACATG. Amino acid sequence: CASSQDTNRYYEQYM.

Regarding this clonotype: One end of the junction does not line up with germline, which may come from a read error. CDR3 nucleotides: TGTGTCAGCAGCTTAGTGGGGGGAGGCTATGGCTACACCTTC. This sequence encodes CVSSLVGGGYGYTF. The chain joins TRBV11-2 to TRBJ1-2; D is possibly TRBD1 (5 bases). The CDR3 covers 14 residues. Looked up from germline, CDR1 is SGHAT and CDR2 is FQNNGV.

Worth noting for this clonotype: At one end the junction does not follow the germline gene, possibly because of a read error. The chain recombines TRBV29-1 with TRBJ1-1; 7 nucleotides match TRBD1. This CDR3 has 13 amino acids. In germline, CDR1 is SQVTM, CDR2 ANQGSEA. CDR3 sequence: CSVRGQENTEAIF. The CDR3 bases are TGCAGCGTTAGGGGGCAAGAGAACACTGAAGCTATCTTT.

This clonotype was seen only once. A much bigger clone sits one base away, suggesting this may be a read error. The CDR3 DNA reads as TGCTCCAGCAGTGTAGCGGGAGGGAACAATGAGCAGTTCTTC. Its translation is CSSSVAGGNNEQFF. The chain links TRBV10-2 to TRBJ2-1, with 11 bases lining up with TRBD2. Germline V gives CDR1 WSHSY, CDR2 SAAADI. The CDR3 is 14 residues long.